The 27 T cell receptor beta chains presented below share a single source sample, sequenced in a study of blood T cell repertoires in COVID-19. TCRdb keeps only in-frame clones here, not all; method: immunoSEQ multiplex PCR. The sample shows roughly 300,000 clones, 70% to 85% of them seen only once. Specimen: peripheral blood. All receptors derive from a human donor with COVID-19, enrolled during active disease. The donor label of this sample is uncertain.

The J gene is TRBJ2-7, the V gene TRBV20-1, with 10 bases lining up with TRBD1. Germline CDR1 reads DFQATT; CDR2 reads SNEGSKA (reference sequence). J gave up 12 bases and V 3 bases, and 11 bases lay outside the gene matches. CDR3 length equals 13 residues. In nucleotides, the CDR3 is TGCAGTGCTAGTCCCCCGGGGGACAGGGGACGGTACTTC. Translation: CSASPPGDRGRYF.

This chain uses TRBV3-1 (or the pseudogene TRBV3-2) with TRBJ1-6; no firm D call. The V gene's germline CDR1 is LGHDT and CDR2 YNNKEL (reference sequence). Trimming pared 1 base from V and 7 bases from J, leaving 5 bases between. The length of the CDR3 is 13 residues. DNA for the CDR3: TGTGCCAGCAGCCAAGTAGAGAATTCACCCCTCCACTTT. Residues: CASSQVENSPLHF.

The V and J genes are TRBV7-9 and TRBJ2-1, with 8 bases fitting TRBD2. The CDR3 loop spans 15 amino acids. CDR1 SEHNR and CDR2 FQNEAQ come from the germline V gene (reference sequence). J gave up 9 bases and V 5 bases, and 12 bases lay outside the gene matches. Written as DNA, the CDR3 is TGTGCCAGCAGCCCCCGGTGGCTAGCGGGTGGTGAGCAGTTCTTC. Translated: CASSPRWLAGGEQFF.

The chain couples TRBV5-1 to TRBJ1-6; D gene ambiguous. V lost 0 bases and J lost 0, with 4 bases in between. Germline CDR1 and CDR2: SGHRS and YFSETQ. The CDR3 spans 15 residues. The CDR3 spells CASSLGSSYNSPLHF. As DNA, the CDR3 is TGCGCCAGCAGCTTGGGGAGCTCCTATAATTCACCCCTCCACTTT.

CDR3 sequence reads: CASSGGLADTSTDTQYF. The CDR3 DNA is TGTGCCAGCAGCGGTGGACTAGCGGATACTAGCACAGATACGCAGTATTTT. The rearrangement links TRBV7-6 to TRBJ2-3; TRBD2 aligns across 10 bases. The CDR3 spans 17 residues. J was trimmed by 0 bases and V by 5 bases; bases with no gene match: 8. Germline CDR1 and CDR2: SGHVS and FNYEAQ.

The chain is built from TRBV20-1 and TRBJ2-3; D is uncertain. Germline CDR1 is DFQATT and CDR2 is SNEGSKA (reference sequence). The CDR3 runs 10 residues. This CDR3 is CRPKLDTQYF. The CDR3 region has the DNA TGCAGGCCTAAACTAGATACGCAGTATTTT.

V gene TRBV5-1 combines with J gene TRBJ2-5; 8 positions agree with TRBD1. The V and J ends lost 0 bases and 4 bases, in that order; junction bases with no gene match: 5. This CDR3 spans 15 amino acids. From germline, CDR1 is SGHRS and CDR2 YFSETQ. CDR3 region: CASSLEAGGTETQYF. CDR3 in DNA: TGCGCCAGCAGCTTGGAGGCAGGGGGCACAGAGACCCAGTACTTC.

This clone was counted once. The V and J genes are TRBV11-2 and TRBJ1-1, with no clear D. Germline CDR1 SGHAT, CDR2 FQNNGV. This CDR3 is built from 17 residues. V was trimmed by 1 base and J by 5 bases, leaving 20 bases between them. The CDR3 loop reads CASSLGVTASRGTEAFF. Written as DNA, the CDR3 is TGTGCCAGCAGCTTAGGTGTTACGGCTTCAAGAGGAACTGAAGCTTTCTTT.

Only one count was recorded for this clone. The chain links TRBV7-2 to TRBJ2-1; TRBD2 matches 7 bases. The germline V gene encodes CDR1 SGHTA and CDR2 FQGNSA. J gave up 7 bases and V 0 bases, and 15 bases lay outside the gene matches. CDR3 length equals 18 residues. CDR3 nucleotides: TGTGCCAGCAGCTTAGCGCCCCCTCAGCGGGGCTGGGTGAATGAGCAGTTCTTC. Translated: CASSLAPPQRGWVNEQFF.

CDR3 bases: TGTGCCAGCAGTTTTATCGGTCCGACTGGCTCTGGGGCCAACGTCCTGACTTTC. It codes for CASSFIGPTGSGANVLTF. The chain couples TRBV28 to TRBJ2-6; D is undetermined. The V gene's germline CDR1 is MDHEN and CDR2 SYDVKM. The V end was cut by 3 bases, the J end by 0 bases, with 15 bases between. The CDR3 has 18 residues.

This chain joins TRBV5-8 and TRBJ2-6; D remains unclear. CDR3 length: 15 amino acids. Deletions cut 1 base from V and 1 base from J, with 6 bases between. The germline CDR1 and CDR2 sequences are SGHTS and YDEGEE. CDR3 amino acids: CASSLRGSGANVLTF. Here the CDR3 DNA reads TGTGCCAGCAGCTTGAGAGGATCTGGGGCCAACGTCCTGACTTTC.

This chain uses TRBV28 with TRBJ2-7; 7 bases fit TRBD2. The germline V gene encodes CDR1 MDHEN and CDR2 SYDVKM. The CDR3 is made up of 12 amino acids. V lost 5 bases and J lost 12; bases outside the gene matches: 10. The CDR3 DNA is TGTGCCAGCAGTAGGATGGCGGGAGCGGTGTACTTC. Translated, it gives CASSRMAGAVYF.

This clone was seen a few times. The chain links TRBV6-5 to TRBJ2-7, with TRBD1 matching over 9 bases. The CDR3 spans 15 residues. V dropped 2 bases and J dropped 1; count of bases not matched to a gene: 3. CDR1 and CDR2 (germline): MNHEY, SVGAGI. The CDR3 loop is CASSYLDRGSYEQYF. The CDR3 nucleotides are TGTGCCAGCAGTTACCTGGACAGGGGATCCTACGAGCAGTACTTC.

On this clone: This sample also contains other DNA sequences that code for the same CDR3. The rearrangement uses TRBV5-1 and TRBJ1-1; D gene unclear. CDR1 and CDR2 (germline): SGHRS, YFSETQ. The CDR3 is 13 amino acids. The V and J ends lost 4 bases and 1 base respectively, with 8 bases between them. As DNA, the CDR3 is TGCGCCAGCAGCCCCCCGCGGAACACTGAAGCTTTCTTT. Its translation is CASSPPRNTEAFF.

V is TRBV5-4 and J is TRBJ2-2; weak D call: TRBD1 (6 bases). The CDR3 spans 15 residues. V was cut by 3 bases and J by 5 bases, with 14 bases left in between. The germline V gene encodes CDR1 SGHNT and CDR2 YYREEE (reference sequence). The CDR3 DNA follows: TGTGCCAGCAGCTCCCCCAGGGGACCTACCGGGGAGCTGTTTTTT. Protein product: CASSSPRGPTGELFF.

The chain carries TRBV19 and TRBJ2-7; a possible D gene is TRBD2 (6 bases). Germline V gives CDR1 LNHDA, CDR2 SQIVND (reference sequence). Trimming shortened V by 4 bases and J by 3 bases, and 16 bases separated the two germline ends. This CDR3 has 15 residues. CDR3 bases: TGTGCCAGTAGTACACTGACTAGACAAGGCTACGAGCAGTACTTC. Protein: CASSTLTRQGYEQYF.

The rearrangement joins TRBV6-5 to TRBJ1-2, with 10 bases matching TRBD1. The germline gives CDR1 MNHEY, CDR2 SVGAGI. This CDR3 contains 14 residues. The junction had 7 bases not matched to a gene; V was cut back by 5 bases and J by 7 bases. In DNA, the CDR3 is TGTGCCAGCAGTCGACAGGGGGCGCAGGGTGGCTACACCTTC. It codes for CASSRQGAQGGYTF.

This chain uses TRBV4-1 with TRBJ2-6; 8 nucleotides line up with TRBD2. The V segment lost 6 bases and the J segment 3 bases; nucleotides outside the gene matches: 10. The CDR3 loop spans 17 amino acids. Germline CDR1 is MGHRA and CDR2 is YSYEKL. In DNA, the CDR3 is TGCGCCAGCAGGCCTGGGACTAGTCGGGTTGGGGCCAACGTCCTGACTTTC. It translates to CASRPGTSRVGANVLTF.

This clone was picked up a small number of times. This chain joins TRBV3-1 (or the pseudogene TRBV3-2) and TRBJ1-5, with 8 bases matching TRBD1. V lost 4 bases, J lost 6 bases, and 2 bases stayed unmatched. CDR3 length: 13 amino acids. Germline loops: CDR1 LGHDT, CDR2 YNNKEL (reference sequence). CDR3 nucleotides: TGTGCCAGCAGCCTCAGGGGGCGTCAGCCCCAGCATTTT. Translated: CASSLRGRQPQHF.

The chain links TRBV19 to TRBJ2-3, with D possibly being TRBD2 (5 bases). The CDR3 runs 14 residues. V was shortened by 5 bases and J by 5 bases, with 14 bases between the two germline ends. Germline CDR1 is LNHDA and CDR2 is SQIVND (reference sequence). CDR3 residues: CASSAGPGIDTQYF. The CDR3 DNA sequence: TGTGCCAGTAGTGCAGGACCGGGGATAGATACGCAGTATTTT.

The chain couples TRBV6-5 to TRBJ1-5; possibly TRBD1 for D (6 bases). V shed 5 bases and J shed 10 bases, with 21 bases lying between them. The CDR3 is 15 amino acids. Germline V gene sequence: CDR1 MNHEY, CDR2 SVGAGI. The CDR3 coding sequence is TGTGCCAGCAGTCAATCGGGGGGGGCGATTTTTCCCCAGCATTTT. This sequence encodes CASSQSGGAIFPQHF.

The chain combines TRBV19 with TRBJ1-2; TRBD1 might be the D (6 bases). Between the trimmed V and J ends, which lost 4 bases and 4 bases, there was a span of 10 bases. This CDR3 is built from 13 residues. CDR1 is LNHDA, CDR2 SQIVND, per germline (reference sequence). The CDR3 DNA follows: TGTGCCAGTAGTACTGGACAGTCCTATGGCTACACCTTC. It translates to CASSTGQSYGYTF.

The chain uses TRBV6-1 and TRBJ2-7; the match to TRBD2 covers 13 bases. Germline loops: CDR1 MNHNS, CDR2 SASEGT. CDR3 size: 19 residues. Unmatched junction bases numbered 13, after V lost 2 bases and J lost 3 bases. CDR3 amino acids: CASSERAGLLAGGYYEQYF. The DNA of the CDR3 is TGTGCCAGCAGTGAAAGGGCAGGGCTACTAGCGGGAGGGTACTACGAGCAGTACTTC.

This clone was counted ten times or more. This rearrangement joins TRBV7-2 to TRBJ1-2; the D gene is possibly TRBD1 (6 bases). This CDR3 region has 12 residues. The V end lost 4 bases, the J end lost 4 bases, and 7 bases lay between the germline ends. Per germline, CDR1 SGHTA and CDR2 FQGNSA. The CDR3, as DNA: TGTGCCAGCAGCTCCAGGGGCTATGGCTACACCTTC. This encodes CASSSRGYGYTF.

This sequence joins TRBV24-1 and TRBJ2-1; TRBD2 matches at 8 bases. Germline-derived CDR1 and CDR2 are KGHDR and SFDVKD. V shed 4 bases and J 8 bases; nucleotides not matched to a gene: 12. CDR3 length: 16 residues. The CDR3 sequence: CATSETSGSMGYEQFF. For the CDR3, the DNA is TGTGCCACCAGTGAAACCAGCGGGAGCATGGGGTATGAGCAGTTCTTC.

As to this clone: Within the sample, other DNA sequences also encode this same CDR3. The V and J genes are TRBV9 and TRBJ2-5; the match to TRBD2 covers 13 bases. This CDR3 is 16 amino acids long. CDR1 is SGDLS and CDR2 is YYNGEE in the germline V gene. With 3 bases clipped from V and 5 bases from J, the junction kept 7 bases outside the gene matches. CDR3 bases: TGTGCCAGCAGCGCAAGACTAGCGGGAGGAGGGGAGACCCAGTACTTC. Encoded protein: CASSARLAGGGETQYF.

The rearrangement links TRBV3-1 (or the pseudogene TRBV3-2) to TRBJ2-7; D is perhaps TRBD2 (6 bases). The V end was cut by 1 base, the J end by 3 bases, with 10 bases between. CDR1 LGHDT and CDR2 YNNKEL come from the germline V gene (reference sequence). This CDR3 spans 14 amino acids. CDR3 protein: CASSQAGVSYEQYF. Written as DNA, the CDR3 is TGTGCCAGCAGCCAAGCGGGAGTTAGCTACGAGCAGTACTTC.